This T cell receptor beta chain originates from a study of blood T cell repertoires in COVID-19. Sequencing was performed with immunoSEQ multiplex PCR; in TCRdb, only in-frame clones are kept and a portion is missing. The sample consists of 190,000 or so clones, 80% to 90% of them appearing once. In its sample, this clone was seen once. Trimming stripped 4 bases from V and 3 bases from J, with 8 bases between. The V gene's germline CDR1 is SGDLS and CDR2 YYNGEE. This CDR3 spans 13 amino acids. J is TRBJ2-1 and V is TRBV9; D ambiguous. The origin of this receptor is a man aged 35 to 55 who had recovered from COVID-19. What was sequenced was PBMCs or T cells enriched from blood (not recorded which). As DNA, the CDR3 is TGTGCCAGCAGCCCCTATGACTACAATGAGCAGTTCTTC. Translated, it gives CASSPYDYNEQFF.